This T cell receptor beta chain originates from a study of CD8 T cells in Susac syndrome (dated 2019 in TCRdb). A note on the overall study: Repertoire sequencing was used to test whether CD8+ T cell activation and differentiation in Susac syndrome was antigen driven. The study compared CD8+ T cell repertoire clonality among over 9 healthy donors, roughly 14 Susac syndrome patients and fewer than 19 multiple sclerosis patients.

Peripheral blood CD8+ and CD4+ T cells from healthy donors, Susac syndrome patients and multiple sclerosis patients were profiled by high-throughput TCR beta sequencing. Multiple sclerosis controls were treatment-naive patients with stable or active relapsing-remitting disease fulfilling revised McDonald criteria. CD8+ TEMRA cells were enriched by FACS, while bulk CD8+ and CD4+ T cells were purified by magnetic negative isolation. Blood was drawn into EDTA tubes, processed within 24 hours, and PBMCs were isolated by density gradient centrifugation. PBMCs intended for TCR sequencing were cryopreserved in liquid nitrogen and were subsequently thawed in a 37 degrees C water bath. A purity of at least 90% was achieved for sorted or isolated CD4+, CD8+ and CD8+ TEMRA cells. Overall study outcomes, separate from this receptor: The number of individuals in the TCR sequencing and HLA analysis was recognized as being relatively small.

As concerns this clonotype: Its cognate antigen has yet to be identified. Per-nucleotide qualities are absent, and no much larger clonotype sits a single base away.

V gives up 5 bases and J gives up 0 bases, and the segment between their germline ends measures 14 bases. The CDR3 runs 15 amino acids, cysteine and phenylalanine included. CDR3 DNA only is kept here, 45 bases in frame from base 1. RNA was extracted using the RNeasy kit, and roughly 0.5 to 1 microgram was reverse transcribed with random hexamers. The immunoSEQ multiplex PCR assay, covering 54 Vbeta and 13 Jbeta segments, was used to amplify TCR beta CDR3 regions. PCR amplification bias was corrected by using a synthetic template baseline for primer optimization and computational correction. In the paper's pipeline: Reads were assigned to V, D and J genes according to IMGT and analyzed in immunoSEQ Analyzer, with only productive sequences retained. Clonality was calculated as one minus the Shannon entropy normalized by log2 of the number of productive unique sequences. For each patient and control, public and private clones were evaluated among the 100 most prevalent clones. Susac-specific clones were defined as absent from healthy and MS cohorts, around 1,000 published viral clones and other ImmuneACCESS disease sequences. Using fastp at Q25 and MiXCR, TCRdb reprocessed the public reads and kept productive beta chains. Each entry is one CDR3 protein sequence, shown with its most common DNA and genes. The authors' filters were not applied to this entry. In all, the sample holds 130,000 or so distinct CDR3 sequences, and roughly 80% of those were seen once. Roughly 0.5% of the sample is taken by the ten largest.

This receptor was identified in a human donor with multiple sclerosis. The rearranged segments are TRBV12-3 or TRBV12-4 and TRBJ2-7, with the D segment identity uncertain. Material: CD8+ T cells from PBMCs. Read as DNA, the sequence is TGTGCCAGCAGTCCATACACTGGTAGCTCCTACGAGCAGTACTTC. Translation gives CASSPYTGSSYEQYF.